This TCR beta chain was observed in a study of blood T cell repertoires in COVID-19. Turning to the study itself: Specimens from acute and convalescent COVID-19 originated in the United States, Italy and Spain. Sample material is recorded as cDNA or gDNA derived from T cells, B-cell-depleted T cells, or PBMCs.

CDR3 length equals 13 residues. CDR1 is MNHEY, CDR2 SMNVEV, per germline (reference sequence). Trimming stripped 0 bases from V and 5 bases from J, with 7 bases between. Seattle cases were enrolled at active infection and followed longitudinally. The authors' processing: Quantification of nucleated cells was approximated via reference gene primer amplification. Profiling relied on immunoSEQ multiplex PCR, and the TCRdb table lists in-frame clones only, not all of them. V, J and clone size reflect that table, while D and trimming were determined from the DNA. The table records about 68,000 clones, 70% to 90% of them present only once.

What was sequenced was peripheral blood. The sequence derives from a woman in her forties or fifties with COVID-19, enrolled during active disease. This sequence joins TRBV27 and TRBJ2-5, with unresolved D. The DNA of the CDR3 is TGTGCCAGCAGTTTATCGTTCAGGGAGACCCAGTACTTC. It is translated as CASSLSFRETQYF.